These 10 T cell receptor beta chains were all obtained from the same sample, sequenced in a study of blood T cell repertoires in COVID-19. Profiling relied on immunoSEQ multiplex PCR, and the TCRdb table lists in-frame clones only, not all of them. The sample yields 200,000 to 250,000 clones, under 85% seen once. Sequenced: PBMCs or T cells enriched from blood (not recorded which). The source of these receptors is a man between 60 and 75 years old who had recovered from COVID-19.

The V gene is TRBV20-1, the J gene TRBJ2-1, with 8 positions matching TRBD2. Germline lookup yields CDR1 DFQATT and CDR2 SNEGSKA (reference sequence). J lost 12 bases, V lost 6 bases, and 7 bases had no gene match. The CDR3 is 11 amino acids. Written as DNA, the CDR3 is TGCAGTGCCGAAACCAGCGGGGGGCAGTTCTTC. Translated: CSAETSGGQFF.

This clone appeared once. This chain links TRBV2 with TRBJ2-2; D not resolved. Germline V gene data show CDR1 as SNHLY and CDR2 as FYNNEI. This CDR3 region has 14 residues. Deletions cut 6 bases from V and 3 bases from J, with 11 bases between. Written as DNA, the CDR3 is TGTGCCAGCAGAGCTGCTGCGGACACCGGGGAGCTGTTTTTT. It specifies CASRAAADTGELFF.

CDR3 sequence reads: CASSIDRDRRAGELFF. In nucleotides, the CDR3 is TGTGCCAGTAGTATAGATCGGGATAGGCGAGCCGGGGAGCTGTTTTTT. The V gene is TRBV19, the J gene TRBJ2-2; maybe TRBD2 (5 bases). V was pared by 0 bases and J by 6 bases, with 14 bases between. Germline CDR1 LNHDA, CDR2 SQIVND (reference sequence). The CDR3 consists of 16 residues.

The gene calls are TRBV29-1 and TRBJ2-5, with TRBD2 matching 7 bases. The CDR3 is 13 amino acids. The junction had 5 bases not matched to a gene; V was cut back by 3 bases and J by 4 bases. Germline CDR1 SQVTM, CDR2 ANQGSEA. CDR3 DNA: TGCAGCGTTGAGGTTGGCGGGGGAGAGACCCAGTACTTC. Translating gives CSVEVGGGETQYF.

This chain uses TRBV9 with TRBJ1-4; D call uncertain. The V gene lost 0 bases and the J gene lost 8 bases, with 14 bases spanning the gap. This CDR3 has 15 amino acids. The V gene's germline CDR1 is SGDLS and CDR2 YYNGEE. The CDR3 coding sequence is TGTGCCAGCAGCGTAGGGACGGTGTCGGGGGAAAAACTGTTTTTT. This sequence encodes CASSVGTVSGEKLFF.

The gene calls are TRBV6-2 or TRBV6-3 and TRBJ2-1; 11 bases are shared with TRBD2. Losses at the gene ends were 4 bases for V and 3 bases for J; bases not matched to a gene: 11. Germline values: CDR1 MNHEY, CDR2 SVGEGT. The CDR3 loop spans 18 amino acids. As DNA, the CDR3 is TGTGCCAGCAGTTTGGTTTTTGCTAGCGGGGGGCTCTACAATGAGCAGTTCTTC. Protein product: CASSLVFASGGLYNEQFF.

The chain combines TRBV11-1 with TRBJ2-7, with D perhaps TRBD2 (6 bases). CDR3 length: 16 amino acids. Germline-derived CDR1 and CDR2 are SGHAT and FQDESV (reference sequence). V was cut by 5 bases and J by 2 bases, with 19 bases left in between. Here the CDR3 DNA reads TGTGCCAGCAGCCACCCAGGCGGGGCAATCCCCTACGAGCAGTACTTC. Translated: CASSHPGGAIPYEQYF.

The V call is TRBV7-9, the J call TRBJ1-3, with TRBD1 matching 8 bases. CDR1 is SEHNR, CDR2 FQNEAQ, per germline (reference sequence). The CDR3 has 15 amino acids. V shed 0 bases, J shed 3 bases, and the junction held 1 base outside the gene matches. The CDR3 loop is CASSLADRGGNTIYF. The CDR3 coding sequence is TGTGCCAGCAGCTTAGCCGACAGGGGTGGAAACACCATATATTTT.

The chain joins TRBV5-4 to TRBJ2-2; D call uncertain. This CDR3 is built from 15 residues. V lost 2 bases to trimming and J lost 4 bases, with 12 bases between them. Germline V CDR1 and CDR2: SGHNT, YYREEE (reference sequence). The CDR3 DNA reads TGTGCCAGCAGCTTCCCCGGGTCCGTCACCGGGGAGCTGTTTTTT. It specifies CASSFPGSVTGELFF.

DNA of the CDR3: TGTGCCAGCAGTAGGCTAGCGGGCACAGATACGCAGTATTTT. Translated: CASSRLAGTDTQYF. The chain links TRBV27 to TRBJ2-3; TRBD2 aligns across 7 bases. Germline CDR1 MNHEY, CDR2 SMNVEV (reference sequence). With 5 bases clipped from V and 1 base from J, the junction kept 3 bases outside the gene matches. The length of the CDR3 is 14 residues.